The entry below describes one TCR beta chain. This sample stems from a study of CD8+ T cells in alopecia areata. Study background: The protocol delivered tofacitinib for 6 to 18 months, then withdrew it for 6 months.

RNA extraction was followed by reverse transcription into cDNA, which acted as the sequencing template. Here immunoSEQ multiplex PCR was the method, and the copy in TCRdb shows in-frame clones only, minus some. The sample yields under 250,000 clones, about 60% seen once. The sequence derives from a human donor with alopecia areata. The sequencing here drew on CD4+ T cells sorted from blood, taken at week 0.

This CDR3 is CAISPDNLREQYF. The CDR3 bases are TGTGCCATCAGCCCAGACAACCTACGAGAGCAGTACTTC. The chain combines TRBV10-3 with TRBJ2-7; no clear D. The CDR3 loop spans 13 amino acids. Trimming left V 6 bases short and J 7 bases short, with 16 bases between. The V gene's germline CDR1 is ENHRY and CDR2 SYGVKD.